One and the same sample provided the 21 T cell receptor beta chains below, sequenced in a study of shared clonotypes between healthy human individuals. Sequencing was performed with immunoSEQ multiplex PCR; in TCRdb, only in-frame clones are kept and a portion is missing. The repertoire holds some 1.5 million clones, with nearly 99% as singletons. The sample consisted of naive CD4+ T cells sorted from blood. The subset here: CD45RA+ positively selected. These receptor sequences come from a man aged 25-45 years in good health.

This clone is a singleton in its sample. CDR3 bases: TGTGCCAGCAGCCCGACTAGCGGGAGGGCCCACACCGGGGAGCTGTTTTTT. Its protein is CASSPTSGRAHTGELFF. The rearrangement joins TRBV5-4 to TRBJ2-2, with 14 nucleotides matching TRBD2. The CDR3 is made up of 17 amino acids. Germline V lookup: CDR1 SGHNT, CDR2 YYREEE (reference sequence). Germline trimming cut 4 bases from V and 3 bases from J; bases unmatched to any gene: 5.

The chain carries TRBV5-1 and TRBJ1-4, with TRBD1 identical over 7 bases. This CDR3 is built from 15 residues. The germline V gene encodes CDR1 SGHRS and CDR2 YFSETQ. J lost 4 bases, V lost 4 bases, and 7 bases had no gene match. The CDR3 protein is CASSITGTDNEKLFF. Written as DNA, the CDR3 is TGCGCCAGCAGCATCACCGGGACAGATAATGAAAAACTGTTTTTT.

Comments on this clone: Other nucleotide sequences in the sample specify the same CDR3. The rearrangement joins TRBV19 to TRBJ2-7; D remains unclear. The CDR3 contains 12 residues. The V end was cut by 3 bases, the J end by 2 bases, with 5 bases between. Germline V gene sequence: CDR1 LNHDA, CDR2 SQIVND (reference sequence). The CDR3 region has the DNA TGTGCCAGTAGTATTCCCCCCTACGAGCAGTACTTC. Protein: CASSIPPYEQYF.

This clone occurred once. The rearrangement links TRBV11-2 to TRBJ2-5; 11 bases agree with TRBD2. Trimming cost V 1 base and J 4 bases; bases outside gene matches: 11. The CDR3 is 18 amino acids. The germline CDR1 and CDR2 sequences are SGHAT and FQNNGV. The CDR3 nucleotides are TGTGCCAGCAGCTTAGGGGGACTAGCGGCTCCCCGTAGAGAGACCCAGTACTTC. Its protein product is CASSLGGLAAPRRETQYF.

This sequence joins TRBV28 and TRBJ2-1; 9 positions agree with TRBD2. Germline V lookup: CDR1 MDHEN, CDR2 SYDVKM. The CDR3 length is 15 residues. Losses at the gene ends were 5 bases for V and 10 bases for J; bases not matched to a gene: 12. In DNA, the CDR3 is TGTGCCAGCAGTAGATCGGGACTAGCCTTTGGGGAGCAGTTCTTC. Its protein product is CASSRSGLAFGEQFF.

The chain combines TRBV5-5 with TRBJ2-7; tentative D call: TRBD1 (6 bases). V was clipped by 0 bases and J by 5 bases, with 15 bases between them. This CDR3 has 15 residues. Looked up from germline, CDR1 is SGHKS and CDR2 is YYEKEE (reference sequence). CDR3 DNA: TGTGCCAGCAGCTTGGGGACAGACACCATTCACGAGCAGTACTTC. It yields the protein CASSLGTDTIHEQYF.

The chain joins TRBV27 to TRBJ2-7; D is tentatively TRBD1 or TRBD2 (6 bases each). V lost 6 bases and J 7 bases, leaving 10 bases between the germline ends. The CDR3 loop spans 11 amino acids. The V gene's germline CDR1 is MNHEY and CDR2 SMNVEV (reference sequence). The CDR3 DNA reads TGTGCCAGCAGAACAGGGAGGGAGCAGTACTTC. Translation: CASRTGREQYF.

The CDR3 nucleotides read TGTGCCAGCAGTAGTGACAGCACCTACGAGCAGTACTTC. Its translation is CASSSDSTYEQYF. This chain links TRBV6-1 with TRBJ2-7; weak D call: TRBD1 (5 bases). This CDR3 has 13 residues. Trimming stripped 5 bases from V and 2 bases from J, with 10 bases between. In germline, CDR1 is MNHNS, CDR2 SASEGT.

The chain links TRBV6-1 to TRBJ2-1; D is ambiguous. V shed 5 bases and J shed 7 bases, with 15 bases lying between them. CDR3 size: 14 residues. Germline loops: CDR1 MNHNS, CDR2 SASEGT. DNA for the CDR3: TGTGCCAGCAGTAAGACTTCCGTAGGGAATGAGCAGTTCTTC. Translating it yields CASSKTSVGNEQFF.

The rearrangement links TRBV20-1 to TRBJ2-5, with D perhaps TRBD2 (6 bases). CDR1 and CDR2 (germline): DFQATT, SNEGSKA (reference sequence). CDR3 size: 11 residues. The CDR3 sequence is CSGTEGKTQYF. For the CDR3, the DNA is TGCAGCGGGACGGAGGGTAAGACCCAGTACTTC.

J is TRBJ2-1 and V is TRBV6-1; TRBD2 matches 12 bases. The germline CDR1 and CDR2 sequences are MNHNS and SASEGT. J lost 4 bases, V lost 7 bases, and 5 bases had no gene match. This CDR3 is 15 amino acids long. In nucleotides, the CDR3 is TGTGCCAGCACCCGGACTAGCGGGGATTACAATGAGCAGTTCTTC. Protein sequence: CASTRTSGDYNEQFF.

The chain employs TRBV15 and TRBJ1-5; D is perhaps TRBD1 (5 bases). From germline, CDR1 is LNHNV and CDR2 YYDKDF (reference sequence). The CDR3 covers 17 residues. V gave up 0 bases and J gave up 0 bases, with 12 bases separating them. The CDR3 reads CATSRDPQGYSNQPQHF. The DNA for the CDR3 is TGTGCCACCAGCAGAGACCCCCAGGGATATAGCAATCAGCCCCAGCATTTT.

This chain uses TRBV5-1 with TRBJ1-1, with 7 positions matching TRBD1. The germline V gene has CDR1 SGHRS and CDR2 YFSETQ. The ends lost 5 bases at V and 6 bases at J; junction bases unmatched: 13. This CDR3 is 15 amino acids long. The CDR3 is CASSFNTGEVSEAFF. The CDR3 DNA is TGCGCCAGCAGTTTTAACACAGGGGAGGTGTCTGAAGCTTTCTTT.

A note on this clone: This specimen includes other DNA sequences encoding the same CDR3. This chain links TRBV29-1 with TRBJ2-3; D gene uncertain. The germline gives CDR1 SQVTM, CDR2 ANQGSEA. The CDR3 extends over 12 amino acids. V was shortened by 4 bases and J by 2 bases, with 7 bases between the two germline ends. The CDR3 spells CSVGANTDTQYF. The CDR3 DNA is TGCAGCGTTGGGGCGAACACAGATACGCAGTATTTT.

The genes are TRBV13 and TRBJ1-2; D is possibly TRBD1 (6 bases). The germline V gene encodes CDR1 PRHDT and CDR2 FYEKMQ (reference sequence). CDR3 length equals 12 residues. V was cut by 7 bases and J by 5 bases, with 11 bases left in between. The chain's CDR3 is CASMGGSYGYTF. CDR3 nucleotides: TGTGCCAGCATGGGGGGCTCATATGGCTACACCTTC.

J is TRBJ2-3 and V is TRBV9; TRBD1 aligns across 12 bases. The CDR3 has 16 residues. The germline V gene has CDR1 SGDLS and CDR2 YYNGEE. J was trimmed by 3 bases and V by 0 bases; bases with no gene match: 2. The CDR3 bases are TGTGCCAGCAGCGTAGGGGGACAGGGGGCAACAGATACGCAGTATTTT. Translated: CASSVGGQGATDTQYF.

The V and J genes are TRBV25-1 and TRBJ2-7; D possibly corresponds to TRBD1 (6 bases). V was trimmed by 6 bases and J by 3 bases, leaving 12 bases between them. The CDR3 totals 13 residues. Germline V gene data show CDR1 as MGHDK and CDR2 as SYGVNS. DNA of the CDR3: TGTGCCAGCAGAGGGACACCTTACTACGAGCAGTACTTC. Residues: CASRGTPYYEQYF.

V and J are TRBV9 and TRBJ1-2; D is undetermined. The V end lost 0 bases, the J end lost 1 base, and 10 bases lay between the germline ends. This CDR3 has 15 residues. CDR1 is SGDLS, CDR2 YYNGEE, per germline. As DNA, the CDR3 is TGTGCCAGCAGCGTAGAACTGCTGGGTAACTATGGCTACACCTTC. Amino acids: CASSVELLGNYGYTF.

The chain employs TRBV9 and TRBJ2-5; 14 bases are a match to TRBD2. Per germline, CDR1 SGDLS and CDR2 YYNGEE. The CDR3 contains 18 residues. With V trimmed by 3 bases and J by 1 base, 8 bases remained unmatched. Here the CDR3 DNA reads TGTGCCAGCAGCGCGCGACTAGCGGGAGGGTTGCCCCAAGAGACCCAGTACTTC. Encoded protein: CASSARLAGGLPQETQYF.

This chain uses TRBV11-3 with TRBJ1-4, with D unresolved. CDR3 size: 17 residues. Germline lookup yields CDR1 SGHNT and CDR2 YENEEA. The germline V and J ends were trimmed by 1 base and 4 bases, with 16 bases remaining between them. The CDR3 region has the DNA TGTGCCAGCAGCTTAGTTTTGAACGGGTACGGTAATGAAAAACTGTTTTTT. Amino acid sequence: CASSLVLNGYGNEKLFF.

The chain is built from TRBV5-1 and TRBJ2-3, with D tentatively TRBD1 or TRBD2 (5 bases each). CDR1 and CDR2 (germline): SGHRS, YFSETQ. V lost 2 bases and J lost 6, with 16 bases in between. This CDR3 is built from 15 residues. CDR3 coding DNA: TGCGCCAGCAGCTTCTCCGGGACCCCCGGGGATACGCAGTATTTT. Translated: CASSFSGTPGDTQYF.